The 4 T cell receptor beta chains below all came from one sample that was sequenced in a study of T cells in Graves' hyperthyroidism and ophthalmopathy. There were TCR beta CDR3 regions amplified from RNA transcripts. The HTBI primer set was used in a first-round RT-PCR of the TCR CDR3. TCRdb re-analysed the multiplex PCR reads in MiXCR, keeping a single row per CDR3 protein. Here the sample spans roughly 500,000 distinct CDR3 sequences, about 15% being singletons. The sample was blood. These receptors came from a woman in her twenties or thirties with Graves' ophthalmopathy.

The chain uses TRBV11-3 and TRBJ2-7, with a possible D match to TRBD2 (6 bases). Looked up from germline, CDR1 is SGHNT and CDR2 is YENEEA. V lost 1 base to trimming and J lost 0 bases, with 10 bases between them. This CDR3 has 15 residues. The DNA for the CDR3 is TGTGCCAGCAGCTTAGCCCCGGGACTCTCCTACGAGCAGTACTTC. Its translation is CASSLAPGLSYEQYF.

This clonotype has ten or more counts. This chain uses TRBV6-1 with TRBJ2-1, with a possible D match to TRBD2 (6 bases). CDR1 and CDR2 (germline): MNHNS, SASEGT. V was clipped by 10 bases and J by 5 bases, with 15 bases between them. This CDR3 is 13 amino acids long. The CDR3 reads CAIADQSHNEQFF. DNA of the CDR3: TGTGCCATAGCGGACCAATCGCACAATGAGCAGTTCTTC.

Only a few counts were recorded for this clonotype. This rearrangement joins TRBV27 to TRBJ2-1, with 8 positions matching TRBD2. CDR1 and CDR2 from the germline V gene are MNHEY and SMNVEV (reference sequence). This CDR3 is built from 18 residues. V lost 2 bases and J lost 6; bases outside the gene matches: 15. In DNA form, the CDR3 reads TGTGCCAGCAGTTTACCCGGGCGAACCGGGAGGGGAAGCAATGAGCAGTTCTTC. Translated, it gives CASSLPGRTGRGSNEQFF.

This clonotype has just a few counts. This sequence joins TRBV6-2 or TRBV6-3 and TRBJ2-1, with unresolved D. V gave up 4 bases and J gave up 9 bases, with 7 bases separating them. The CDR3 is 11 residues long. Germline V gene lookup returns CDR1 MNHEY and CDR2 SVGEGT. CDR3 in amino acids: CASSSPGEQFF. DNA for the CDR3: TGTGCCAGCAGTTCCCCCGGTGAGCAGTTCTTC.